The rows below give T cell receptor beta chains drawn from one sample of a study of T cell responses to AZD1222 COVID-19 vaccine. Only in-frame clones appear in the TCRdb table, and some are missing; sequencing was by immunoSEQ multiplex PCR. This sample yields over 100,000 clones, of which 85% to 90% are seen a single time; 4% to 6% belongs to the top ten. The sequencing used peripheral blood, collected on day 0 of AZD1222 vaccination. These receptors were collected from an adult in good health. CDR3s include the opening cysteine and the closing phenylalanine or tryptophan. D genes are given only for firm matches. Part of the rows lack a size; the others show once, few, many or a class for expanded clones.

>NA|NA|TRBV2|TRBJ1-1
TGTGCCAGCAGTGAAGTAGTAGGGAGAGCTTTCTTT
CASSEVVGRAFF
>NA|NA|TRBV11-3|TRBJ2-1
TGTGCCAGCAGCTTAGGAAGGGGGACCTACAATGAGCAGTTCTTC
CASSLGRGTYNEQFF
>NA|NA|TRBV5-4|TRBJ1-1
TGTGCCAGCAGCGACTCCCGAGCCAGGGAGCCTGAAGCTTTCTTT
CASSDSRAREPEAFF
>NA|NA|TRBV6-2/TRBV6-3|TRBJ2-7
TGTGCCAGCAGTTACGAAGGGGGTAGTTTCTACGAGCAGTACTTC
CASSYEGGSFYEQYF
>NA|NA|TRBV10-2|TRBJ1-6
TGCGCCACCGCAGGACGGGGGAGGTCACCCCTCCACTTT
CATAGRGRSPLHF
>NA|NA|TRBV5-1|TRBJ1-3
TGCGCCAGCAGCTTTAGTAGTGACTCTGGAAACACCATATATTTT
CASSFSSDSGNTIYF
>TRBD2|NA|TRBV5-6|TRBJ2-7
TGTGCCAGCAGCGGCGGGACTAGCGGGAGGTTCTCCTACGAGCAGTACTTC
CASSGGTSGRFSYEQYF
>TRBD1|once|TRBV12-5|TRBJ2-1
TGTGCTAGTGGTCAAGGACAGGGGAGCAATGAGCAGTTCTTC
CASGQGQGSNEQFF
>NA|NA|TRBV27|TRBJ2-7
TGTGCCAGCAGTCACGGAGTTGGCTACGAGCAGTACTTC
CASSHGVGYEQYF
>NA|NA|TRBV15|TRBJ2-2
TGTGCCACCAGCAGAGTCGGTTCTGGGGGGGAGCTGTTTTTT
CATSRVGSGGELFF
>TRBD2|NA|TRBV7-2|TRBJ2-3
TGTGCCAGCAACTTCGCGGGGGCAGATACGCAGTATTTT
CASNFAGADTQYF
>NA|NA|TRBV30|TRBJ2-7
TGTGCCTGGAGCGCCTCCTACGAGCAGTACTTC
CAWSASYEQYF
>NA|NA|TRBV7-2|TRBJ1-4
TGTGCCAGCAGCTTAGTGAGTCTGCGGGAGATGGATGAAAAACTGTTTTTT
CASSLVSLREMDEKLFF
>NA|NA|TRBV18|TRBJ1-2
TGTGCCAGCTCACCAATGGAATCTAACTATGGCTACACCTTC
CASSPMESNYGYTF
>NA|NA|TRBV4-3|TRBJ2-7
TGCGCCAGCAGCCAAGAGGCCGCCGGGACCGTCTACGAGCAGTACTTC
CASSQEAAGTVYEQYF